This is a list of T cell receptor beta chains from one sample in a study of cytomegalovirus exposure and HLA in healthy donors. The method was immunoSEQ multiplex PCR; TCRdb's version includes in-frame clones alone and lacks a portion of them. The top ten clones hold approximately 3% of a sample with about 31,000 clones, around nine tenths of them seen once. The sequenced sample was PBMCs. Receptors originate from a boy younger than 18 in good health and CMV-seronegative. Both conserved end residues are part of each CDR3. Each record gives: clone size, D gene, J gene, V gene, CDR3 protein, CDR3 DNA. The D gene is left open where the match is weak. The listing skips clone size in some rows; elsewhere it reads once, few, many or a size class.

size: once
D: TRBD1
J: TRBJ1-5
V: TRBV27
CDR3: CASIPRTGGQPQHF
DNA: TGTGCCAGCATCCCAAGGACAGGGGGACAGCCCCAGCATTTT

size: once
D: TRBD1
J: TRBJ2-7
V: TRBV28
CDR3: CASSPPGTGAYEQYF
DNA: TGTGCCAGCAGTCCCCCCGGGACAGGGGCCTACGAGCAGTACTTC

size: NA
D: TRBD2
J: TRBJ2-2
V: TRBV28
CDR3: CASSLSSGVGTGELFF
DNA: TGTGCCAGCAGTTTGTCTAGCGGGGTGGGCACCGGGGAGCTGTTTTTT

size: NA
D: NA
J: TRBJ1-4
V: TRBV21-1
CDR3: CASSKDPGDRTNEKLFF
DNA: TGTGCCAGCAGCAAAGACCCGGGGGACAGAACTAATGAAAAACTGTTTTTT

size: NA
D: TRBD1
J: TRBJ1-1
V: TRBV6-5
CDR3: CASSKTGVRTTEAFF
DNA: TGTGCCAGCAGTAAAACAGGGGTCCGGACCACTGAAGCTTTCTTT

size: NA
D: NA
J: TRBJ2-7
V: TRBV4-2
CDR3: CASSQNRGSSYEQYF
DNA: TGTGCCAGCAGCCAAAACCGGGGGAGCTCCTACGAGCAGTACTTC

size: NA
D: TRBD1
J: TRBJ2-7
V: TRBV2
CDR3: CASSLRQGTSYEQYF
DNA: TGTGCCAGCAGTCTTAGACAGGGAACCTCCTACGAGCAGTACTTC

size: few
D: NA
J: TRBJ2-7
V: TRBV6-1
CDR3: CASSEDSREQYF
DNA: TGTGCCAGCAGTGAGGACAGTCGCGAGCAGTACTTC

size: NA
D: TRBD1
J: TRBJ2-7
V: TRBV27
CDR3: CASSRLQGALSYEQYF
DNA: TGTGCCAGCAGCCGACTACAGGGGGCCCTCTCCTACGAGCAGTACTTC

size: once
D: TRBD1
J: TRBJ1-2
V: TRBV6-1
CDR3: CASSIAPGQHYGYTF
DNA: TGTGCCAGCAGCATCGCTCCGGGACAGCACTATGGCTACACCTTC

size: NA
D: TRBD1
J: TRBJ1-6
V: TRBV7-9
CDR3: CASSLDRGISPLHF
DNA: TGTGCCAGCAGCCTTGACAGGGGAATTAGTCCCCTCCACTTT

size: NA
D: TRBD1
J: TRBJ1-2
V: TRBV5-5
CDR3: CASSPGPGQGQNYGYTF
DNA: TGTGCCAGCAGCCCGGGTCCGGGACAGGGCCAGAACTATGGCTACACCTTC

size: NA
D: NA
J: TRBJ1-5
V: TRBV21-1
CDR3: CASSKFWDRGHDSNQPQHF
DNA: TGTGCCAGCAGCAAATTTTGGGACAGGGGGCACGATAGCAATCAGCCCCAGCATTTT

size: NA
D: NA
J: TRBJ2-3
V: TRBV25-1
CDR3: CASSGTTGPEDTQYF
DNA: TGTGCCAGCAGTGGGACGACAGGACCCGAGGATACGCAGTATTTT

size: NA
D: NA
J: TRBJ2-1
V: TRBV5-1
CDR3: CASSLRESSGYNEQFF
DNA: TGCGCCAGCAGCTTGAGAGAGTCATCGGGATACAATGAGCAGTTCTTC

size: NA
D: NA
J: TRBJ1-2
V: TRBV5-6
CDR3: CASSPRGYSYTF
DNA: TGTGCCAGCAGCCCCCGGGGATATAGCTACACCTTC

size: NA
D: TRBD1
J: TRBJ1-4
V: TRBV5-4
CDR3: CASSPDGQGNEKLFF
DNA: TGTGCCAGCAGCCCGGACGGACAGGGTAATGAAAAACTGTTTTTT

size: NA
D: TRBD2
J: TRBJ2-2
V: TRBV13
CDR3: CASSRLGLAGGPGTGELFF
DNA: TGTGCCAGCAGCCGATTGGGACTAGCGGGGGGGCCGGGCACCGGGGAGCTGTTTTTT

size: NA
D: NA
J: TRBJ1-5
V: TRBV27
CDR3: CASSLGRVSQPQHF
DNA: TGTGCCAGCAGTTTAGGTCGGGTATCTCAGCCCCAGCATTTT

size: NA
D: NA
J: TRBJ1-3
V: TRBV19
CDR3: CASRNRGSGNTIYF
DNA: TGTGCCAGTAGGAACCGAGGGTCTGGAAACACCATATATTTT

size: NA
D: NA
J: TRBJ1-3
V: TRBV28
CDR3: CASSLSVGGSSGNTIYF
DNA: TGTGCCAGCAGTTTATCGGTCGGCGGGAGCTCTGGAAACACCATATATTTT

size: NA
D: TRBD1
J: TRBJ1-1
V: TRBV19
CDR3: CASSEGGTGVTEAFF
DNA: TGTGCCAGTAGTGAAGGGGGGACAGGAGTCACTGAAGCTTTCTTT